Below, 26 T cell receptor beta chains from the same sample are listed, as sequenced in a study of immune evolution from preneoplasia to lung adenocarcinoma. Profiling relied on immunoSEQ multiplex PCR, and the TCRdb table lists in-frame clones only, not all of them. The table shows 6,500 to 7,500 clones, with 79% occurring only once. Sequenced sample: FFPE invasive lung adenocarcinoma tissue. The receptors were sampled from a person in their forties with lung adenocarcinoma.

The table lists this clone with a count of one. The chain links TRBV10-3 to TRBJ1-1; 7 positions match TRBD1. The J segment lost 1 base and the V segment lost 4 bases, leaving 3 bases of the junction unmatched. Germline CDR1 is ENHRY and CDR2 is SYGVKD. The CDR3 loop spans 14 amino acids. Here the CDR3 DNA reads TGTGCCATCAGTGGCGGACAGGCGAACACTGAAGCTTTCTTT. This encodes CAISGGQANTEAFF.

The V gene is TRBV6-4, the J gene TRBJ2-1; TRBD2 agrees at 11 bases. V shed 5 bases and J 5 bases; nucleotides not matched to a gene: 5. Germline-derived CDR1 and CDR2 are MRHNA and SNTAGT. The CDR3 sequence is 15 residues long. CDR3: CASSPTSGTNNEQFF. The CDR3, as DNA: TGTGCCAGCAGTCCGACTAGCGGGACTAACAATGAGCAGTTCTTC.

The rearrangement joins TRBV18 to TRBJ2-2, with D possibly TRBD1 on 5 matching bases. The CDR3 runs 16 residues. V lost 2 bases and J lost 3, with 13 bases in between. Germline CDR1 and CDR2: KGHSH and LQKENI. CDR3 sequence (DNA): TGTGCCAGCTCACCAACATGGCAGGGCGACACCGGGGAGCTGTTTTTT. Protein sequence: CASSPTWQGDTGELFF.

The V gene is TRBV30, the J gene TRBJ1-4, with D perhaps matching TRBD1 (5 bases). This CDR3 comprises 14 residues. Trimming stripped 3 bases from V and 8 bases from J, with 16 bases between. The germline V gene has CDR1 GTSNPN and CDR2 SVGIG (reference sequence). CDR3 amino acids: CAWRRGDEAEKLFF. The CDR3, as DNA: TGTGCCTGGAGAAGGGGCGATGAAGCCGAAAAACTGTTTTTT.

The CDR3, as DNA: TGTGCCAGCAGCACAGGGACCGCGCCACAAGAGACCCAGTACTTC. This encodes CASSTGTAPQETQYF. V gene TRBV7-9 combines with J gene TRBJ2-5; D is possibly TRBD1 (6 bases). From germline, CDR1 is SEHNR and CDR2 FQNEAQ (reference sequence). This CDR3 contains 15 residues. V was cut by 5 bases and J by 2 bases, with 15 bases left in between.

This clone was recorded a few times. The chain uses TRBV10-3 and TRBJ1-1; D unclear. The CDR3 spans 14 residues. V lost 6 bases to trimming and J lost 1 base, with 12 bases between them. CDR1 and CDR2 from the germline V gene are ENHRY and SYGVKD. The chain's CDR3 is CAIREPDGNTEAFF. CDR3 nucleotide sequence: TGTGCCATCAGGGAACCTGATGGGAACACTGAAGCTTTCTTT.

As DNA, the CDR3 is TGCGCCAGCAGCCAGATAGGACTCAAGGACCGCTCTGGGGCCAACGTCCTGACTTTC. Protein: CASSQIGLKDRSGANVLTF. This rearrangement joins TRBV4-1 to TRBJ2-6, with D possibly being TRBD2 (5 bases). V was cut by 3 bases and J by 0 bases, with 18 bases left in between. This CDR3 spans 19 amino acids. Germline CDR1 is MGHRA and CDR2 is YSYEKL.

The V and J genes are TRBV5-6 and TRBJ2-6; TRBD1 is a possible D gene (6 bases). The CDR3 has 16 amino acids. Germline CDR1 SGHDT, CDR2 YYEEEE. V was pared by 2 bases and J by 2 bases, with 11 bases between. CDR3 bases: TGTGCCAGCAGCTTAAACCCAGGGGCTGGGGCCAACGTCCTGACTTTC. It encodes CASSLNPGAGANVLTF.

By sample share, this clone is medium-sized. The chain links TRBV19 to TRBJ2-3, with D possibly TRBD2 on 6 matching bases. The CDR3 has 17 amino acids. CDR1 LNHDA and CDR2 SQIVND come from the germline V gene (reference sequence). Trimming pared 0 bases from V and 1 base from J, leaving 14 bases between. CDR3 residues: CASSIDRGVAGTDTQYF. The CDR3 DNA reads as TGTGCCAGTAGTATAGATCGCGGGGTAGCGGGCACAGATACGCAGTATTTT.

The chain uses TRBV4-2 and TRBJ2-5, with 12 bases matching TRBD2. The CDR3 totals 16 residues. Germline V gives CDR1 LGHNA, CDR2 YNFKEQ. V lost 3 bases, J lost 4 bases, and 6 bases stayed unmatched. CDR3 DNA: TGTGCCAGCAGCCAGGCGCTAGCGGGGGGGCGAGAGACCCAGTACTTC. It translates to CASSQALAGGRETQYF.

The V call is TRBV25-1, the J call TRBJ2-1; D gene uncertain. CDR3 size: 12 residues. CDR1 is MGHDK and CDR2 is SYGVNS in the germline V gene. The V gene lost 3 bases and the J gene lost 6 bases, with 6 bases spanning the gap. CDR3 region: CASSDRVNEQFF. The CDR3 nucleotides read TGTGCCAGCAGTGATAGGGTCAATGAGCAGTTCTTC.

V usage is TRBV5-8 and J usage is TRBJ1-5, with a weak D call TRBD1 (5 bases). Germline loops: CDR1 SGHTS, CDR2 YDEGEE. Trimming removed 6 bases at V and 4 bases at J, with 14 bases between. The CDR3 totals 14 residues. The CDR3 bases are TGTGCCAGCACCCATAATGGGGGGAATCAGCCCCAGCATTTT. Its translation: CASTHNGGNQPQHF.

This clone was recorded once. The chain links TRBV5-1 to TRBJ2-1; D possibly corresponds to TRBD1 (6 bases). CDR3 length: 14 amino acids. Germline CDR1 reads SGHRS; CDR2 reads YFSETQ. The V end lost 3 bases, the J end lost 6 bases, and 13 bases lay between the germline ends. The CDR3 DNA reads TGCGCCAGCAGCTATGGGCTAGGGGGCAATGAGCAGTTCTTC. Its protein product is CASSYGLGGNEQFF.

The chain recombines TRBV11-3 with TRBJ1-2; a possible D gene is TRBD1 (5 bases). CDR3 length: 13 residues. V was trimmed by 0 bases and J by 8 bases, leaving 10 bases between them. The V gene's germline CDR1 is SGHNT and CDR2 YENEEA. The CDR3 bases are TGTGCCAGCAGCTTAGATAGGGGCCAGGGCTACACCTTC. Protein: CASSLDRGQGYTF. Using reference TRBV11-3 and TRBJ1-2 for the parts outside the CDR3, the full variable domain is EAGVVQSPRYKIIEKKQPVAFWCNPISGHNTLYWYLQNLGQGPELLIRYENEEAVDDSQLPKDRFSAERLKGVDSTLKIQPAELGDSAVYLCASSLDRGQGYTFGSGTRLTVV.

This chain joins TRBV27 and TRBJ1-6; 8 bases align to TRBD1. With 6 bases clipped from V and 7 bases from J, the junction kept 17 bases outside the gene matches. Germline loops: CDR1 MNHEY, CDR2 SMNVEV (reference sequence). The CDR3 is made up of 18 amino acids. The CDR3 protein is CASSLVRGRGLRNSPLHF. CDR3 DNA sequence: TGTGCCAGCAGCCTAGTCCGGGGCAGGGGGCTGAGGAATTCACCCCTCCACTTT.

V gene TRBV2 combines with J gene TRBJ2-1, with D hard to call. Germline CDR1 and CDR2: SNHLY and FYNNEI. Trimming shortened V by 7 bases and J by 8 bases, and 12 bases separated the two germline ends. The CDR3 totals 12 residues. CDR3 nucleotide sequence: TGTGCCAGCAAATGGGGTTCGGATGAGCAGTTCTTC. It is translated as CASKWGSDEQFF.

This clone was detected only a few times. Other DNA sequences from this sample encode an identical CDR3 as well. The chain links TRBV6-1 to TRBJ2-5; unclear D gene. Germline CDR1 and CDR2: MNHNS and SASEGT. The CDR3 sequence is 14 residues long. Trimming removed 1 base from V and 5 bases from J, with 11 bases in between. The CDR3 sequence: CASSEGGQRETQYF. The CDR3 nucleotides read TGTGCCAGCAGTGAAGGTGGCCAACGGGAGACCCAGTACTTC.

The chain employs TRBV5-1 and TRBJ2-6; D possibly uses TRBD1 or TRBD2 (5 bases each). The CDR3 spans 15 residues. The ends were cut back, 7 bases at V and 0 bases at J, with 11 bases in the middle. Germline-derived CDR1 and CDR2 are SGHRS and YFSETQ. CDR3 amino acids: CASGFGGSGANVLTF. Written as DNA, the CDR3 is TGCGCCAGCGGGTTTGGGGGCTCTGGGGCCAACGTCCTGACTTTC.

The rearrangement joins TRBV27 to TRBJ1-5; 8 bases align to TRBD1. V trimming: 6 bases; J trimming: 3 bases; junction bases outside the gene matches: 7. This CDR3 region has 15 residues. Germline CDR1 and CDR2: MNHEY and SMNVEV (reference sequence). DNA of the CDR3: TGTGCCAGCAGACCGGGACAGGAAGACAATCAGCCCCAGCATTTT. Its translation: CASRPGQEDNQPQHF.

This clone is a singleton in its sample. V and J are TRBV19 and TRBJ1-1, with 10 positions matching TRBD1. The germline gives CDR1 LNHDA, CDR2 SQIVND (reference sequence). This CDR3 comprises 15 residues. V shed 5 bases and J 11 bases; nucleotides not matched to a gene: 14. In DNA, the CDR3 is TGTGCCAGTAGTCACCAGACAGGGGGCGTCTGGTCGGCTTTCTTT. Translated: CASSHQTGGVWSAFF. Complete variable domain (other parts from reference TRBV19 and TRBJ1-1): DGGITQSPKYLFRKEGQNVTLSCEQNLNHDAMYWYRQDPGQGLRLIYYSQIVNDFQKGDIAEGYSVSREKKESFPLTVTSAQKNPTAFYLCASSHQTGGVWSAFFGQGTRLTVV.

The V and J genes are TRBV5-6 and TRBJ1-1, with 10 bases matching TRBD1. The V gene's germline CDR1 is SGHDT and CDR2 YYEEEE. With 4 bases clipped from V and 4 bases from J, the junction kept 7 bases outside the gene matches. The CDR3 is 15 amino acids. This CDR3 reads CASSPRDRGFTEAFF. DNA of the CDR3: TGTGCCAGCAGCCCCCGGGACAGGGGATTCACTGAAGCTTTCTTT.

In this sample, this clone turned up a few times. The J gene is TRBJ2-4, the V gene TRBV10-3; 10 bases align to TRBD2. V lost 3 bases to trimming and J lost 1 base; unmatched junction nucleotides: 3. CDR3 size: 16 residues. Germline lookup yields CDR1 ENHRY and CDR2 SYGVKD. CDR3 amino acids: CAISDPGLAAKNIQYF. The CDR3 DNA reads TGTGCCATCAGTGACCCGGGACTAGCGGCCAAAAACATTCAGTACTTC.

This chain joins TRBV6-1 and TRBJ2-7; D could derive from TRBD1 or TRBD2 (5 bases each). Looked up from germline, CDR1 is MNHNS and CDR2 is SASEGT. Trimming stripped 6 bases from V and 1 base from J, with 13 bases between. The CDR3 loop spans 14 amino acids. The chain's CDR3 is CASSAGTASYEQYF. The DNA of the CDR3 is TGTGCCAGCAGCGCCGGGACGGCATCCTACGAGCAGTACTTC.

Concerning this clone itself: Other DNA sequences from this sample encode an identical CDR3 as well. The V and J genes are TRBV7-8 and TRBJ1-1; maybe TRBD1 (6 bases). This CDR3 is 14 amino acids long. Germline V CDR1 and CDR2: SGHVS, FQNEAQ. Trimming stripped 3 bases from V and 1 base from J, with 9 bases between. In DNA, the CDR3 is TGTGCCAGCAGCTTCGGACAGAAGAACACTGAAGCTTTCTTT. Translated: CASSFGQKNTEAFF.

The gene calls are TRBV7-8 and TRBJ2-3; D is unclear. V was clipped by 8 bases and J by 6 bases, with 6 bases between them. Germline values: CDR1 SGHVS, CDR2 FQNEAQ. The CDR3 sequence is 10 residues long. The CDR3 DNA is TGTGCCAGCTCCTTGGATACGCAGTATTTT. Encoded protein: CASSLDTQYF.

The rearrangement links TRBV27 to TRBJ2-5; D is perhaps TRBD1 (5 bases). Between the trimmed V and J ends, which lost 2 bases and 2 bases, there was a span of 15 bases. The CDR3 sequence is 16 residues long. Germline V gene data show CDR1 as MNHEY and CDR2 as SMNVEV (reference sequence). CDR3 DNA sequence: TGTGCCAGCAGTTTAAGGGCAGGGTCGAGGCAAGAGACCCAGTACTTC. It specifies CASSLRAGSRQETQYF.